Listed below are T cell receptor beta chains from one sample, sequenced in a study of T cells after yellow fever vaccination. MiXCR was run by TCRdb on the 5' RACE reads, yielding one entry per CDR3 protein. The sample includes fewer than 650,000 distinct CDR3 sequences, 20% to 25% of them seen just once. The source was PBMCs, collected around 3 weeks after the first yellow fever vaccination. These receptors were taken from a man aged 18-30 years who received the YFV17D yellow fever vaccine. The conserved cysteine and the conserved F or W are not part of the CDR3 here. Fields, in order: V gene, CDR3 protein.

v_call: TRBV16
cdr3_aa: ASSQTGGEKLF

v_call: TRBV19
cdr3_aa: ASSISSGQNSPLH

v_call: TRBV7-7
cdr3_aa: ASSWDRGPTGELF

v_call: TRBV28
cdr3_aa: ATSGDGSLQETQY

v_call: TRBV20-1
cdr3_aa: SATRTRDEQY

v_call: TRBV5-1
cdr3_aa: ASSLVGRARRVNKLF

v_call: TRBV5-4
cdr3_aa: ASSPSGVRTDTQY

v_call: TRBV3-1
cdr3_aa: ASSLLVSSYNEQF

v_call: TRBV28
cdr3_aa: ASSLGGRPPQH

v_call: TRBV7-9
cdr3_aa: ASRPFARGSDEQF

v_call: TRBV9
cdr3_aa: ASSNRGYNEQF

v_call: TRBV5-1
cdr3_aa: ASSFAGAEETQY

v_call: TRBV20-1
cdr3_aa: SARASGDQPQH

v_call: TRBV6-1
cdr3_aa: ASRRPRPPTQY

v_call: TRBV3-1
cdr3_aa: ASSQGWGYEQY

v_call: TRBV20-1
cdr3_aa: SARDFSGLATDTQY

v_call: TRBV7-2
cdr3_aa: ASSPQGSQPQH

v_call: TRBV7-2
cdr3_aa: ASSLNSGPDMQY

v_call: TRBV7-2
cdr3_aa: ASTNPGGGQPQH

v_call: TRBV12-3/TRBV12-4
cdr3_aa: ASSFSRVGNQPQH

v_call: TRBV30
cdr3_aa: AWRTYQETQY

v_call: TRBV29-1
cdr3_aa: SVEPGTGVRGYT

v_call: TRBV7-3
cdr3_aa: ASSRTDTDTQY

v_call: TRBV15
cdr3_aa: ATSQGTGELF